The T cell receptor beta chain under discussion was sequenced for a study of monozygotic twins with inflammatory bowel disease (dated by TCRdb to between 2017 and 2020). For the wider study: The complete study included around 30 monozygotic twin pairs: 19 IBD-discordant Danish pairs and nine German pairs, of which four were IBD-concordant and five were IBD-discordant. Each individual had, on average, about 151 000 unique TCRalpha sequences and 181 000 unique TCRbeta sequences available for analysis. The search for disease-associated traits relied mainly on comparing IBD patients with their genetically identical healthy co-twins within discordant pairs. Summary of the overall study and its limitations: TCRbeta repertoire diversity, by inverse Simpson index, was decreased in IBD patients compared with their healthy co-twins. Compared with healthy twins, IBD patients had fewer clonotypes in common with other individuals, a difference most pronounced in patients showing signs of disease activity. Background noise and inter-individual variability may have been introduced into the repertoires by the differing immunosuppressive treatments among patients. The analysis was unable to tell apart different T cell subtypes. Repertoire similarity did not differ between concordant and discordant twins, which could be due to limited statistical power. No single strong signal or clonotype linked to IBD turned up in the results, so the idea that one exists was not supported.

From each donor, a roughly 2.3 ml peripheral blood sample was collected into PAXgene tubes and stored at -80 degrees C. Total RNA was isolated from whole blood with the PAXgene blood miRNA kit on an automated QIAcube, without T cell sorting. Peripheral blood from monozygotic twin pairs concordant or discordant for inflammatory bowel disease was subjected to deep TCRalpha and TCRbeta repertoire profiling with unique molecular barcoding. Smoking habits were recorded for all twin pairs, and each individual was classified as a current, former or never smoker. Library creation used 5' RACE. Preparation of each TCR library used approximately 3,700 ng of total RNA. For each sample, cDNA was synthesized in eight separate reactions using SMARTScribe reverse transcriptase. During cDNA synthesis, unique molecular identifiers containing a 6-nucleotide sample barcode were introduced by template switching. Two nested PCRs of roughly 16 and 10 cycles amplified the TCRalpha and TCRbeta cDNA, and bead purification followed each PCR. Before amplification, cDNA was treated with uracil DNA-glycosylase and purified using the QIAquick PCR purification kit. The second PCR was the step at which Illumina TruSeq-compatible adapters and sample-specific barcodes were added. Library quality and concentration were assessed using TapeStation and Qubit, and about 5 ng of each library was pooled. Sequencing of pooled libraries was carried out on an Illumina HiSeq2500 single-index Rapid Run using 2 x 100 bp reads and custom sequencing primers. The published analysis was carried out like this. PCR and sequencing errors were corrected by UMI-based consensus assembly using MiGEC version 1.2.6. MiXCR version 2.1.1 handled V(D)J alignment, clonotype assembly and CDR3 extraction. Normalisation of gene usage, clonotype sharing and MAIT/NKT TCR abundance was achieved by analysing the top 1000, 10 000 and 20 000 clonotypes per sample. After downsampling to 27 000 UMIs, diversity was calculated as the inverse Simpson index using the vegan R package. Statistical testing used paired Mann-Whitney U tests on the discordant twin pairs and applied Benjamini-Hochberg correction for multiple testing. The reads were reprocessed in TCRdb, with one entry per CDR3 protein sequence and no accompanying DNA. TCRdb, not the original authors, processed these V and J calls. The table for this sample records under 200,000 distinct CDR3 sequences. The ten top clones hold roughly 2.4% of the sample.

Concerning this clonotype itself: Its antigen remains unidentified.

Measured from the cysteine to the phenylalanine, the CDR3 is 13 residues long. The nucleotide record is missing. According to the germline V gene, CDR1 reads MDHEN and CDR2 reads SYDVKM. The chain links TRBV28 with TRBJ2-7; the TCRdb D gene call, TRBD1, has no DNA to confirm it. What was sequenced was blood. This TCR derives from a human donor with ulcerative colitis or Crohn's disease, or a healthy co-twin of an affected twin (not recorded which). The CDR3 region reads CASSPGQPYEQYF. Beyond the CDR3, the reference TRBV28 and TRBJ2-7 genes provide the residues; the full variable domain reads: DVKVTQSSRYLVKRTGEKVFLECVQDMDHENMFWYRQDPGLGLRLIYFSYDVKMKEKGDIPEGYSVSREKKERFSLILESASTNQTSMYLCASSPGQPYEQYFGPGTRLTVT.